The sequence of this T cell receptor (beta chain) was determined in a study of shared clonotypes between healthy human individuals. On the study more broadly: Each donor had three CD4 naive, three CD4 memory, two CD8 naive and one CD8 memory plate.

The CDR3 runs 18 residues. Per germline, CDR1 MNHNS and CDR2 SASEGT. The trim removed 0 bases at V and 1 base at J, leaving 9 bases unmatched. Naive CD8 cells comprised CD45RO-negative, CCR7-positively selected cells, excluding terminally differentiated effector memory CD45RA+ cells. Clones were sequenced by immunoSEQ multiplex PCR, and TCRdb holds only the in-frame ones, with some missing. The sample has about 870,000 clones, roughly 92% seen once; the top ten hold about 24%. The sample consisted of naive CD8+ T cells sorted from blood. This clonotype was obtained from a man aged 30 to 39 in good health. The chain couples TRBV6-1 to TRBJ2-5; 9 bases are a match to TRBD2. The CDR3 DNA reads as TGTGCCAGCAGTGAAGCCGGAACTAGCGGGTATAGCCAAGAGACCCAGTACTTC. Protein sequence: CASSEAGTSGYSQETQYF.